These 6 T cell receptor beta chains were sequenced from one sample in a study of T cell changes during pregnancy in multiple sclerosis. Using immunoSEQ multiplex PCR, the repertoire was profiled, and TCRdb retains in-frame clones only, with some absent. The sample carries about 100,000 clones, about 94% recorded once. Sequenced material: peripheral blood, taken before pregnancy. These receptors came from a female donor with multiple sclerosis, enrolled in a pregnancy study.

This clone has only one observation. The chain employs TRBV27 and TRBJ2-2, with D tentatively TRBD1 (6 bases). With 6 bases removed from V and 6 bases from J, the gap between germline ends came to 20 bases. Germline values: CDR1 MNHEY, CDR2 SMNVEV (reference sequence). This CDR3 is built from 16 residues. The CDR3 protein is CASSLQGSQVAGELFF. The CDR3 DNA sequence: TGTGCCAGCAGCCTACAGGGTTCCCAAGTAGCCGGGGAGCTGTTTTTT.

The chain joins TRBV27 to TRBJ2-4; 8 bases are a match to TRBD1. Trimming cost V 6 bases and J 6 bases; bases outside gene matches: 10. The germline V gene has CDR1 MNHEY and CDR2 SMNVEV (reference sequence). This CDR3 is built from 15 residues. CDR3 region: CASRPGGQVGNIQYF. The CDR3 nucleotides read TGTGCCAGCAGGCCAGGGGGACAGGTTGGAAACATTCAGTACTTC.

The chain links TRBV2 to TRBJ1-1; a weak D match, TRBD1 (6 bases). The CDR3 totals 19 residues. V was pared by 7 bases and J by 5 bases, with 32 bases between. CDR1 and CDR2 (germline): SNHLY, FYNNEI. CDR3 region: CASTDKTSTGRFELTEAFF. DNA of the CDR3: TGTGCCAGCACGGACAAGACCTCGACAGGTCGTTTCGAATTGACTGAAGCTTTCTTT.

This chain uses TRBV5-4 with TRBJ2-7; a possible D gene is TRBD1 (6 bases). CDR1 and CDR2 (germline): SGHNT, YYREEE (reference sequence). V lost 4 bases to trimming and J lost 1 base, with 18 bases between them. This CDR3 spans 16 amino acids. CDR3 residues: CASSHPGQLLSYEQYF. CDR3 in DNA: TGTGCCAGCAGCCATCCGGGACAACTCCTTTCCTACGAGCAGTACTTC.

The chain uses TRBV4-2 and TRBJ1-3; D unresolved. V lost 2 bases and J lost 0, with 11 bases in between. CDR1 and CDR2 (germline): LGHNA, YNFKEQ. The CDR3 has 16 residues. CDR3 nucleotide sequence: TGTGCCAGCAGCCAAAAGAGAGCGAGCTCTGGAAACACCATATATTTT. Translated: CASSQKRASSGNTIYF.

CDR3 in DNA: TGTGCCAGCAGCCCAACTAGCGGACTCTCCTACAATGAGCAGTTCTTC. It yields the protein CASSPTSGLSYNEQFF. The chain employs TRBV7-9 and TRBJ2-1, with 8 positions matching TRBD2. Germline values: CDR1 SEHNR, CDR2 FQNEAQ (reference sequence). The CDR3 loop spans 16 amino acids. Unmatched junction bases numbered 6, after V lost 5 bases and J lost 0 bases.